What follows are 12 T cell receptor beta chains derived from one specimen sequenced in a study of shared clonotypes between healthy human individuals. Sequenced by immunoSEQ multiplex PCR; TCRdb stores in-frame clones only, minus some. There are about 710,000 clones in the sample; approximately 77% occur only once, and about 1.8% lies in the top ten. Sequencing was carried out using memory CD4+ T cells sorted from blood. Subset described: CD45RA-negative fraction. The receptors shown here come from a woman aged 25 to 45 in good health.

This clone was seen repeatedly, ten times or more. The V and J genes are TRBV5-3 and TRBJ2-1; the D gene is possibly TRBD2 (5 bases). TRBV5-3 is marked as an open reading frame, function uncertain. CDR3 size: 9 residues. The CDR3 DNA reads TGTCGGGGCTACAATGAGCAGTTCTTC. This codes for CRGYNEQFF.

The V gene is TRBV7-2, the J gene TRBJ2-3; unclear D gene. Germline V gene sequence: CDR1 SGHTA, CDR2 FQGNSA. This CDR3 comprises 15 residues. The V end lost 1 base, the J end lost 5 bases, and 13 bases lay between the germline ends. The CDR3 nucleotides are TGTGCCAGCAGCTTAGAGAGGTTGAGAGTAGATACGCAGTATTTT. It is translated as CASSLERLRVDTQYF.

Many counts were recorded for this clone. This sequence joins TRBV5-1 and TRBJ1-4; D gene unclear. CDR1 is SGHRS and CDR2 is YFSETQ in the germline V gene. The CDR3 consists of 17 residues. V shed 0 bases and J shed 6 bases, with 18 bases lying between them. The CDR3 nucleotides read TGCGCCAGCAGCTTGGGTAACTCGGGCACGTCGGATGAAAAACTGTTTTTT. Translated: CASSLGNSGTSDEKLFF.

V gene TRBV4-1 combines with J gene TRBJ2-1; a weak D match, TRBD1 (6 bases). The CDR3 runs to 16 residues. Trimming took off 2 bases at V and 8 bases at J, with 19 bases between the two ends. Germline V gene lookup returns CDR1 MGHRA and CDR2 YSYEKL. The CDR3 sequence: CASSQRDTLRKDEQFF. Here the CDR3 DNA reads TGCGCCAGCAGCCAAAGGGACACTCTAAGAAAGGATGAGCAGTTCTTC.

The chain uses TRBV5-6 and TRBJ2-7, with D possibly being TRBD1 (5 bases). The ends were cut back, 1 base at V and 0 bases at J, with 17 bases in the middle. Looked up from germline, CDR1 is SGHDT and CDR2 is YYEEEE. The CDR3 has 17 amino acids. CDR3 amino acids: CASSLSHRGLSSYEQYF. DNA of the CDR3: TGTGCCAGCAGCTTGTCCCATAGGGGCCTGAGCTCCTACGAGCAGTACTTC.

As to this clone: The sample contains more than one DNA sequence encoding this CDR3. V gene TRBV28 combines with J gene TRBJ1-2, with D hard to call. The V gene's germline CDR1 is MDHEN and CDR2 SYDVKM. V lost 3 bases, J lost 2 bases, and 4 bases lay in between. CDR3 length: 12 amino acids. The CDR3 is CASSFPNYGYTF. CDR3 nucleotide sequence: TGTGCCAGCAGTTTTCCCAACTATGGCTACACCTTC.

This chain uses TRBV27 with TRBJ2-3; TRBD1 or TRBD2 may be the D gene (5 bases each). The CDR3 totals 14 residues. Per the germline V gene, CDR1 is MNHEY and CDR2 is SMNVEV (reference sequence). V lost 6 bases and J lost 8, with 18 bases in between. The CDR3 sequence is CASSTGPPRGTQYF. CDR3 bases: TGTGCCAGCAGCACGGGACCCCCTAGGGGTACGCAGTATTTT.

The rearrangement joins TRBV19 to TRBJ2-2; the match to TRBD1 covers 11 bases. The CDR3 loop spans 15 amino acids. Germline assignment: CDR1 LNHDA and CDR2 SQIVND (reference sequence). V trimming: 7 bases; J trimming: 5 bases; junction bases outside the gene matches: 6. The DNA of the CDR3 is TGTGCCAGTACCGGACAGGGGGCGAGGACCGGGGAGCTGTTTTTT. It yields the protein CASTGQGARTGELFF.

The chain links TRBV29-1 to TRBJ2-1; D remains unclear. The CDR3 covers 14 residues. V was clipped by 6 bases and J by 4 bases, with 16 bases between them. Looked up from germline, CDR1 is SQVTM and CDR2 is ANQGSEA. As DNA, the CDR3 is TGCAGCGTCGGACCCACGCAGGATTACAATGAGCAGTTCTTC. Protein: CSVGPTQDYNEQFF.

The CDR3 nucleotides are TGTGCCAGCAGTTTACACCGGAGGAACAGGGCTGCTGCGTCGGACACTGAAGCTTTCTTT. This sequence encodes CASSLHRRNRAAASDTEAFF. The chain joins TRBV27 to TRBJ1-1; D perhaps matches TRBD1 (6 bases). The V and J ends lost 2 bases and 3 bases respectively, with 28 bases between them. The germline CDR1 and CDR2 sequences are MNHEY and SMNVEV (reference sequence). The CDR3 consists of 20 residues.

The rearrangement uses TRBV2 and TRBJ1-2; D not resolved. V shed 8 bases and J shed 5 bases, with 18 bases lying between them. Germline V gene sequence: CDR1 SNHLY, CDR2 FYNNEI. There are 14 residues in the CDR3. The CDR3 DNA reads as TGTGCCAGCCGGGAGGCGGGCGCAAGATATGGCTACACCTTC. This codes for CASREAGARYGYTF.

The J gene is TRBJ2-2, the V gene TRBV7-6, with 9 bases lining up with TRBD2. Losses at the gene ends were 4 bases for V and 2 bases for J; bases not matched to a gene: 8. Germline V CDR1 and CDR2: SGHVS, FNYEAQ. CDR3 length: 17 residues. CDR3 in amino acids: CASSSLAGQSNTGELFF. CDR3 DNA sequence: TGTGCCAGCAGCTCCCTAGCGGGGCAGAGTAACACCGGGGAGCTGTTTTTT. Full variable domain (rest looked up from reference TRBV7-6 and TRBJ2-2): GAGVSQSPRYKVTKRGQDVALRCDPISGHVSLYWYRQALGQGPEFLTYFNYEAQQDKSGLPNDRFSAERPEGSISTLTIQRTEQRDSAMYRCASSSLAGQSNTGELFFGEGSRLTVL.